These T cell receptor beta chains were read from a single sample in a study of shared clonotypes between healthy human individuals. Data came from immunoSEQ multiplex PCR; TCRdb stores just in-frame clones and leaves some out. The repertoire has about 1.5 million clones, approximately 96% of them found once; the top ten carry 1.2%. Sequencing used naive CD4+ T cells sorted from blood. The receptors here all came from a man aged 25 to 45 in good health. CDR3s include the opening cysteine and the closing phenylalanine or tryptophan. Fields, in order: J gene, clone size, V gene, D gene, CDR3 protein, CDR3 DNA. D genes are given only for firm matches. Expanded clones are given a class, and other clones once, few, many or no size at all.

TRBJ2-7,.,TRBV5-8,TRBD1,CASSKQPGQGVGEQYF,TGTGCCAGCAGCAAGCAGCCGGGACAGGGGGTAGGCGAGCAGTACTTC
TRBJ2-7,.,TRBV19,.,CATQGLFYEQYF,TGTGCCACCCAAGGCCTGTTCTACGAGCAGTACTTC
TRBJ2-2,once,TRBV5-1,.,CASSWGPDTGELFF,TGCGCCAGCAGTTGGGGGCCGGACACCGGGGAGCTGTTTTTT
TRBJ1-1,.,TRBV10-3,.,CAIMKDLNTEAFF,TGTGCCATCATGAAGGACCTGAACACTGAAGCTTTCTTT
TRBJ2-1,.,TRBV7-8,.,CASSLADIFNEQFF,TGTGCCAGCAGCTTAGCTGATATTTTCAATGAGCAGTTCTTC
TRBJ2-3,.,TRBV18,.,CASSLLPSTDTQYF,TGTGCCAGCTCACTCCTGCCATCCACAGATACGCAGTATTTT
TRBJ2-7,once,TRBV6-1,.,CASSEGTDRRYEQYF,TGTGCCAGCAGTGAAGGCACCGACAGGCGCTACGAGCAGTACTTC
TRBJ1-1,.,TRBV6-1,TRBD1,CASSDPGQGAGNTEAFF,TGTGCCAGCAGTGACCCGGGACAGGGGGCGGGGAACACTGAAGCTTTCTTT
TRBJ1-1,.,TRBV14,.,CASSHRHWEGAEAFF,TGTGCCAGCAGCCACAGACATTGGGAGGGAGCTGAAGCTTTCTTT
TRBJ1-1,.,TRBV10-3,TRBD1,CAITLDRAVWNTEAFF,TGTGCCATCACCCTAGACAGGGCGGTTTGGAACACTGAAGCTTTCTTT
TRBJ2-7,.,TRBV11-2,.,CASSLTPGVEQYF,TGTGCCAGCAGCCTAACCCCAGGGGTCGAGCAGTACTTC
TRBJ2-2,.,TRBV10-3,.,CAISGRDKDTGELFF,TGTGCCATCAGTGGCCGGGACAAAGACACCGGGGAGCTGTTTTTT